The present TCR beta chain was sequenced within a study of blood T cell repertoires in COVID-19. In the source study's methods: Cell counts per sample came from amplifying reference gene primers. Method: immunoSEQ multiplex PCR; TCRdb's copy keeps in-frame clones and lacks some. The D gene and trimming were derived from the DNA, and the V and J assignments and clone size from that table. Of 40,000 to 45,000 clones detected, around 89% appear once; the ten largest clones hold around 6.2%. This CDR3 spans 17 amino acids. Trimming at V came to 5 bases and at J to 4 bases, leaving 13 bases not matched to a gene. Germline CDR1 is SEHNR and CDR2 is FQNEAQ (reference sequence).

This sequence joins TRBV7-9 and TRBJ2-7, with TRBD2 matching 11 bases. Sequencing was carried out using peripheral blood. The receptor comes from a human donor in a cohort sampled during active COVID-19. The CDR3 protein is CASSAKLVASGGYEQYF. For the CDR3, the DNA is TGTGCCAGCAGCGCGAAGTTGGTGGCTAGCGGGGGGTACGAGCAGTACTTC.